This TCR beta chain stems from a study of blood T cell repertoires in COVID-19. At the level of the study: The samples span acute and convalescent COVID-19 from the United States, Italy and Spain.

The V gene lost 4 bases and the J gene lost 1 base, with 16 bases spanning the gap. The CDR3 length is 16 residues. CDR1 is MNHEY and CDR2 is SMNVEV in the germline V gene (reference sequence). In the original workflow: Amplification of reference gene primers provided the estimated nucleated cell counts. The method was immunoSEQ multiplex PCR; TCRdb's version includes in-frame clones alone and lacks a portion of them. From that table come the V and J calls and clone size; the DNA was used to work out D and trimming. The table has tens of thousands of clones, around nine tenths seen once. Source material: peripheral blood. The gene calls are TRBV27 and TRBJ1-2; D might be TRBD1 (6 bases). The sequence was collected from a human donor in a cohort sampled during active COVID-19. The CDR3 is CASSSDRTAGNYGYTF. Here the CDR3 DNA reads TGTGCCAGCAGTTCGGACAGAACGGCTGGTAACTATGGCTACACCTTC.